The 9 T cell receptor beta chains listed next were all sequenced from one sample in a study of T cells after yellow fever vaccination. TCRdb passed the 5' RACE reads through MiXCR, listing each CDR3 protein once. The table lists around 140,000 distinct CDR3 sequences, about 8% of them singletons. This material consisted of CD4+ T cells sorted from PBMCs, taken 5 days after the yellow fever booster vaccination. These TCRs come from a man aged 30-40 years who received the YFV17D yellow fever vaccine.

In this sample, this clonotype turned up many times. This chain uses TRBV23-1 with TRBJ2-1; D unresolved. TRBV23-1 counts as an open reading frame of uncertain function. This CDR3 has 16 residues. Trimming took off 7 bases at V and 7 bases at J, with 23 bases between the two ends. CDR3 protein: CASTITHFGAVNEQFF. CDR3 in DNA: TGCGCCAGCACTATCACCCATTTTGGTGCCGTAAATGAGCAGTTCTTC.

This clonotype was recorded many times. CDR3 region: CSARDRGTGELFF. CDR3 in DNA: TGCAGTGCTAGAGATAGGGGCACCGGGGAGCTGTTTTTT. The chain links TRBV20-1 to TRBJ2-2, with D perhaps TRBD1 (5 bases). The CDR3 length is 13 residues. Germline V gene sequence: CDR1 DFQATT, CDR2 SNEGSKA (reference sequence). Trimming took 0 bases from V and 4 from J, leaving 6 bases between them.

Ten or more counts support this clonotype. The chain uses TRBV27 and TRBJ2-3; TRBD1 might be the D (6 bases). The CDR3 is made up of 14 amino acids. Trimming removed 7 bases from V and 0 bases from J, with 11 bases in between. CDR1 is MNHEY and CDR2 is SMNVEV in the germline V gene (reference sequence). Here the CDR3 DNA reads TGTGCCAGCAAAAACAGGGTTAGCACAGATACGCAGTATTTT. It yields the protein CASKNRVSTDTQYF.

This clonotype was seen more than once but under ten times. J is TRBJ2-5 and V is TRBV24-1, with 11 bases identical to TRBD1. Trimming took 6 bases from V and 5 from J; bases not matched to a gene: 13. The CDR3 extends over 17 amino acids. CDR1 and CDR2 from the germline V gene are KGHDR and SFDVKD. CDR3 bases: TGTGCCACCAGTAAAGGGTTCGGGACAGGGGGTGTGGAGACCCAGTACTTC. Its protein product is CATSKGFGTGGVETQYF.

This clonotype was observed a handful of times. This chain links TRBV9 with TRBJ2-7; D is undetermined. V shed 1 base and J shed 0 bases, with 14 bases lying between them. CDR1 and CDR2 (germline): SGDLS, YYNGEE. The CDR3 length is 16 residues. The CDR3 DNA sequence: TGTGCCAGCAGCGTAAGATGGGCGGAGACCTCCTACGAGCAGTACTTC. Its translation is CASSVRWAETSYEQYF.

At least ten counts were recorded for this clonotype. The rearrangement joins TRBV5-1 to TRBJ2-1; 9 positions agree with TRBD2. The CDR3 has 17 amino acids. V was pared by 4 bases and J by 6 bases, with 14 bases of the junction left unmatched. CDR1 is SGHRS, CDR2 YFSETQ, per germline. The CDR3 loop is CASSPQLLAGEFNEQFF. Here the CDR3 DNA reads TGCGCCAGCAGCCCGCAACTATTAGCGGGAGAATTCAATGAGCAGTTCTTC.

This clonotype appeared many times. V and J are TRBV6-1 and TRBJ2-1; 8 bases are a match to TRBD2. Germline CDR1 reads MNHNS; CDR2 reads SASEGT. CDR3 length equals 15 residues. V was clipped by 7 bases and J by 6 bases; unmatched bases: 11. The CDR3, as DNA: TGTGCCAGCATGAGGGAGCGACTAGCGAGCAATGAGCAGTTCTTC. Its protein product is CASMRERLASNEQFF.

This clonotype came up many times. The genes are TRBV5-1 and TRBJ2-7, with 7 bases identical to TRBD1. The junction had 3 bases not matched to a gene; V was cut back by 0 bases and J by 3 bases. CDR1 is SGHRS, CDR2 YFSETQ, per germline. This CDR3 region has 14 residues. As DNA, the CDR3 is TGCGCCAGCAGCTTGGGGGACAGAAGCTACGAGCAGTACTTC. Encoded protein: CASSLGDRSYEQYF. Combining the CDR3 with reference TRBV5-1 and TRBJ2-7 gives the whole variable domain KAGVTQTPRYLIKTRGQQVTLSCSPISGHRSVSWYQQTPGQGLQFLFEYFSETQRNKGNFPGRFSGRQFSNSRSEMNVSTLELGDSALYLCASSLGDRSYEQYFGPGTRLTVT.

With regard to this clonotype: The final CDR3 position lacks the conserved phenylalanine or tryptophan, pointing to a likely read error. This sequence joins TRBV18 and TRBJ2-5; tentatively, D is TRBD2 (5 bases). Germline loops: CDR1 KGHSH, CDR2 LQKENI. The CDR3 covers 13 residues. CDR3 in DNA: TGTGCCAACTCACCGGGATTCCAAGAGACCCAGTACTTA. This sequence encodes CANSPGFQETQYL.